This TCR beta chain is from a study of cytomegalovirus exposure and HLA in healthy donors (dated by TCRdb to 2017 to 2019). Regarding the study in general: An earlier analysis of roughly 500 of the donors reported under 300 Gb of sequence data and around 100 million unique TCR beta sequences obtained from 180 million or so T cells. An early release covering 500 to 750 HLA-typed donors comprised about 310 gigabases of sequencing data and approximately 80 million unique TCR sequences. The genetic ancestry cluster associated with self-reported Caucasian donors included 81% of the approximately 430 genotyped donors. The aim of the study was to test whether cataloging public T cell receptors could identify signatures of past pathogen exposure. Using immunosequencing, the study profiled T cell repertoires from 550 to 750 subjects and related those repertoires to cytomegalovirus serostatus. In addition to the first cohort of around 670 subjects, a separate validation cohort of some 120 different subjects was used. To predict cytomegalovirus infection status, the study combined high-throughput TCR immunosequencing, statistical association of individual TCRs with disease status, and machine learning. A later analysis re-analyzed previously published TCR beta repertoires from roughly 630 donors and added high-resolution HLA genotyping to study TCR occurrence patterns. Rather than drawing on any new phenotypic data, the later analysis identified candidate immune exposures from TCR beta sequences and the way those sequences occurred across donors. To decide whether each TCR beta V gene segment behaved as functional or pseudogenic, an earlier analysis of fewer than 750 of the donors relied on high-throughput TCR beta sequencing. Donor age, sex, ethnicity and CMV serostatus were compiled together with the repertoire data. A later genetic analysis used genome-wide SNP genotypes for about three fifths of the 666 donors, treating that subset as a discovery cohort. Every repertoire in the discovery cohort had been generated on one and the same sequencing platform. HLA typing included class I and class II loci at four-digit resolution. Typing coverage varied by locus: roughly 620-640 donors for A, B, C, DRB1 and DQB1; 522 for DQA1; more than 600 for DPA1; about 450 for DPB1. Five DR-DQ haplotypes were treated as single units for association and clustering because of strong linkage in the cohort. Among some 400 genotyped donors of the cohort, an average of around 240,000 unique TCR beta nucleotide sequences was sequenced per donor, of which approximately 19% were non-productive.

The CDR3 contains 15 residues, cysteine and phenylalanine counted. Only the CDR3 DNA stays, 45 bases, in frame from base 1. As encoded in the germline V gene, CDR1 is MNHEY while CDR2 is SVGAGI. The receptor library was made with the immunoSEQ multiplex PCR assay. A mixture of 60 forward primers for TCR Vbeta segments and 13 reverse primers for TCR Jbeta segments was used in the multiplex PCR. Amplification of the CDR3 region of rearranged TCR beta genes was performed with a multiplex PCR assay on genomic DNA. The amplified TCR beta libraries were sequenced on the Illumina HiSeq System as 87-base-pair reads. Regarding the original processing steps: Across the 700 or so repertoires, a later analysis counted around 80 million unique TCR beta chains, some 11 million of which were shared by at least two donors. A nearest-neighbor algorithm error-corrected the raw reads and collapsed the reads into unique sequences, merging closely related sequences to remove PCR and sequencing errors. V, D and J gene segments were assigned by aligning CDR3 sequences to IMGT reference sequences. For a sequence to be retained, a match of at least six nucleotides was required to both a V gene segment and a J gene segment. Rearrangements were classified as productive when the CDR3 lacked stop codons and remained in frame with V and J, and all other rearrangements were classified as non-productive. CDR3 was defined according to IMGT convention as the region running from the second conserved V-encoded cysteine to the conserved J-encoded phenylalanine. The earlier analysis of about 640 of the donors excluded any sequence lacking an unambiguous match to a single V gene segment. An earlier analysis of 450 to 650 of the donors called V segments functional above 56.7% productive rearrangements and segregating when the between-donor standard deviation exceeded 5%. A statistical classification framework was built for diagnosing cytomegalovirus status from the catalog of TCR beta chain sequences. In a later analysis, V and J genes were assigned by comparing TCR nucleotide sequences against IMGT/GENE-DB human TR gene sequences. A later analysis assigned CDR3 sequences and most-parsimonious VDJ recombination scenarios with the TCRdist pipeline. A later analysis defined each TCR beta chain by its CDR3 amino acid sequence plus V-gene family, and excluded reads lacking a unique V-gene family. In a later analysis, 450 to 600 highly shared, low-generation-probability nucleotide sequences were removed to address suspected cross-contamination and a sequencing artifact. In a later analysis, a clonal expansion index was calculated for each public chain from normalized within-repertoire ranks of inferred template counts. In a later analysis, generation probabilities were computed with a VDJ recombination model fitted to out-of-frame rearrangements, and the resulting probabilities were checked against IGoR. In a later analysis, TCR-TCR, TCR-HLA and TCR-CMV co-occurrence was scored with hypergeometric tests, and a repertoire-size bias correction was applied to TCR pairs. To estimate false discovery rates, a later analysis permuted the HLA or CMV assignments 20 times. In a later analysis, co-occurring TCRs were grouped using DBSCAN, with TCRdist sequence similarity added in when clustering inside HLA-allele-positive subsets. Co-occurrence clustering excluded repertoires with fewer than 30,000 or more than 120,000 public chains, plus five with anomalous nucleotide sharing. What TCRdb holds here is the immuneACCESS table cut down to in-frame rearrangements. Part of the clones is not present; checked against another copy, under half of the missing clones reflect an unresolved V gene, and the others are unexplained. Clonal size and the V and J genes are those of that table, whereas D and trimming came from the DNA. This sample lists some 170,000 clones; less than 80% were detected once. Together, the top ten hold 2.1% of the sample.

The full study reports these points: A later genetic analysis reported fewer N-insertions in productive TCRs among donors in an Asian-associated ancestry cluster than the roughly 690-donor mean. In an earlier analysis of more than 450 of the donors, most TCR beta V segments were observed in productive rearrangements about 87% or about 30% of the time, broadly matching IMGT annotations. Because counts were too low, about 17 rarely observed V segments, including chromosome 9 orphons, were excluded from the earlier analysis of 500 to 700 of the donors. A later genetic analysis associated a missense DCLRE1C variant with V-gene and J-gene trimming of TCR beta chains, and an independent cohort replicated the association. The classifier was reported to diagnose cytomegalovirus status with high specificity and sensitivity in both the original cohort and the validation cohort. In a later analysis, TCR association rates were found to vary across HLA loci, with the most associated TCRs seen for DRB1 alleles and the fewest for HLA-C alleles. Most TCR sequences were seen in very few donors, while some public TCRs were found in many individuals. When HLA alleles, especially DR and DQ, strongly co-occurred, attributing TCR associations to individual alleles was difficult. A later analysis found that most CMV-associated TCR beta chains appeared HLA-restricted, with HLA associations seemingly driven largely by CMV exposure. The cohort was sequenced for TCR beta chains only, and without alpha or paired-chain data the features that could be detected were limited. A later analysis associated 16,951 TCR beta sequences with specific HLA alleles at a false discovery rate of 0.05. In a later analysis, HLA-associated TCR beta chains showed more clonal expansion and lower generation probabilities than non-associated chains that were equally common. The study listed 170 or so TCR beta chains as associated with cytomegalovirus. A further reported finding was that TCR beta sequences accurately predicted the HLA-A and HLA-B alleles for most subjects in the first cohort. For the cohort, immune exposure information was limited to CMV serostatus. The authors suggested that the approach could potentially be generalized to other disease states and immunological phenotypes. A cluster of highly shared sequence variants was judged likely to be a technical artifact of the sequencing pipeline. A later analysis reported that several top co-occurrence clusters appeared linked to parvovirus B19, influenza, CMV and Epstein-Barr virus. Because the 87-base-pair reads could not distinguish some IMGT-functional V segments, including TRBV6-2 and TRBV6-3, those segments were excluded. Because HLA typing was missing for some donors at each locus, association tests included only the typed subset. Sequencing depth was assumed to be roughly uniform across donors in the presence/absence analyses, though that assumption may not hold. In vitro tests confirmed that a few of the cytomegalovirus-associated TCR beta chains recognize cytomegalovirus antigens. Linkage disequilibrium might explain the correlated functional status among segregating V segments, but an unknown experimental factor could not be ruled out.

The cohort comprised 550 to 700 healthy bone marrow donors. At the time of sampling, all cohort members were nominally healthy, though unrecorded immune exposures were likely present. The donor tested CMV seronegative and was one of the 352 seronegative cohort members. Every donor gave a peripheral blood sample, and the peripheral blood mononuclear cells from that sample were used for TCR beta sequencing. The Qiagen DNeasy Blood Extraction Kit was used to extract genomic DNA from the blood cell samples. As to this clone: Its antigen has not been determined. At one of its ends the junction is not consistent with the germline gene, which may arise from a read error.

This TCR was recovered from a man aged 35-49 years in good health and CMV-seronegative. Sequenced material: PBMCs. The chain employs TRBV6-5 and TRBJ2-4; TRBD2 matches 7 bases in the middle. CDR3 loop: CASRAGDLAKNSQYF. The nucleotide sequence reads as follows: TGTGCCAGCAGGGCGGGGGACTTAGCCAAAAACAGTCAGTACTTC.